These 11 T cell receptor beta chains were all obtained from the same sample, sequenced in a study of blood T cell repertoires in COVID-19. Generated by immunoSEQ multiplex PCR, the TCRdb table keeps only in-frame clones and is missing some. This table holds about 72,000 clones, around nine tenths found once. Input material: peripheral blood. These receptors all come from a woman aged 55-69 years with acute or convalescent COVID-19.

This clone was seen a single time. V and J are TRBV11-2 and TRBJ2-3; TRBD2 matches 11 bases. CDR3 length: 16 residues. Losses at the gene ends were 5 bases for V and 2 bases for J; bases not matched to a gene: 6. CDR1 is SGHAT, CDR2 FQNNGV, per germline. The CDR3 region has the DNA TGTGCCAGCAGCCCCGCTAGCGGGGGGCTCACAGATACGCAGTATTTT. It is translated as CASSPASGGLTDTQYF.

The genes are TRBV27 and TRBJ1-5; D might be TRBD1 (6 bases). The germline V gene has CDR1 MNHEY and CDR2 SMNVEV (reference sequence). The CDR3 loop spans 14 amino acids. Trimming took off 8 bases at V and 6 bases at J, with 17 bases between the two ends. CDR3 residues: CASAYREGGQPQHF. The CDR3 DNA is TGTGCCAGCGCATACAGGGAGGGCGGTCAGCCCCAGCATTTT.

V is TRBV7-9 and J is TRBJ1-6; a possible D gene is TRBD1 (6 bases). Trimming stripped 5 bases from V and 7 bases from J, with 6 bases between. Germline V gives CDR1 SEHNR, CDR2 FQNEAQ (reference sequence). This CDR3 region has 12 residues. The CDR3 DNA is TGTGCCAGCAGCGGGGGCAATTCACCCCTCCACTTT. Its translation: CASSGGNSPLHF.

Here the CDR3 reads CASSLDRAPTYGYTF. The CDR3 bases are TGTGCCAGCAGCTTAGACAGGGCCCCGACCTATGGCTACACCTTC. The chain employs TRBV11-3 and TRBJ1-2, with D perhaps TRBD1 (5 bases). V dropped 0 bases and J dropped 4 bases, with 12 bases sitting between them. The CDR3 spans 15 residues. Germline V gene sequence: CDR1 SGHNT, CDR2 YENEEA.

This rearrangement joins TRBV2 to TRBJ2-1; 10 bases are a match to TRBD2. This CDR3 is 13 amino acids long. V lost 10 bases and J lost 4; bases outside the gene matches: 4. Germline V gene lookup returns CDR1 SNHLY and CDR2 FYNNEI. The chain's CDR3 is CATLAGEYNEQFF. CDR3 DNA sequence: TGTGCCACTCTAGCGGGGGAATACAATGAGCAGTTCTTC.

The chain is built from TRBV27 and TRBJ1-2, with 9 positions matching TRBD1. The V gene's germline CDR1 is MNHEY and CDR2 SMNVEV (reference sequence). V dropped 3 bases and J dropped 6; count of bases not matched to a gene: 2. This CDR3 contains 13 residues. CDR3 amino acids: CASSFRDRDGYTF. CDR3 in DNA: TGTGCCAGCAGTTTCCGGGACAGGGATGGCTACACCTTC.

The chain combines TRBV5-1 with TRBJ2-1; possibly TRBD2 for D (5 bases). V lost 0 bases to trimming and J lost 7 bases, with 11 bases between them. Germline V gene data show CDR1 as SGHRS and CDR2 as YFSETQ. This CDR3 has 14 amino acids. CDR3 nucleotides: TGCGCCAGCAGCTTGGGTCTAGCAGGAAATGAGCAGTTCTTC. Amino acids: CASSLGLAGNEQFF.

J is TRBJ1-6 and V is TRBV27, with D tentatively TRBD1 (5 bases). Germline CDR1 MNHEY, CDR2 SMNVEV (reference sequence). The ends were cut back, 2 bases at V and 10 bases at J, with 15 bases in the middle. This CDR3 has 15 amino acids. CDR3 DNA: TGTGCCAGCAGTTTAGCCCCCAGGGCTCGATCACCCCTCCACTTT. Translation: CASSLAPRARSPLHF.

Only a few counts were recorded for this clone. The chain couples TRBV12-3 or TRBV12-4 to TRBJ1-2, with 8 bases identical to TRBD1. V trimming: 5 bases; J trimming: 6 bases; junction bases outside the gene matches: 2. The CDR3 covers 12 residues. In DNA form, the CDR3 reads TGTGCCAGCAGTCCGACAGGGGATGGCTACACCTTC. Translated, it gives CASSPTGDGYTF.

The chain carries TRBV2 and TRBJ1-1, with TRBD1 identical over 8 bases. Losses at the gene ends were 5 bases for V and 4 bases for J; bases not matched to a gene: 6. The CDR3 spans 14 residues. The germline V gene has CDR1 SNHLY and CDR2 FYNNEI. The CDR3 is CASSLRQGSTEAFF. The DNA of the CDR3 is TGTGCCAGCAGTCTTAGACAGGGGAGCACTGAAGCTTTCTTT.

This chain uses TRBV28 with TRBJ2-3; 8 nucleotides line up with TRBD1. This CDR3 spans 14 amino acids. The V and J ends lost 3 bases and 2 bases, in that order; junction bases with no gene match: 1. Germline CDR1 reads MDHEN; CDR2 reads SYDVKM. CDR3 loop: CASSLTGATDTQYF. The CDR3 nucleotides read TGTGCCAGCAGTTTGACAGGGGCCACAGATACGCAGTATTTT.